This TCR beta chain stems from a study of shared clonotypes between healthy human individuals. Produced via immunoSEQ multiplex PCR; TCRdb's table is partial and in-frame only. The sample consists of roughly 1,500,000 clones, about 98.5% of them appearing once. Deletions cut 0 bases from V and 4 bases from J, with 14 bases between. Looked up from germline, CDR1 is SGHNT and CDR2 is YYREEE (reference sequence). The CDR3 consists of 15 residues. The V and J genes are TRBV5-4 and TRBJ2-7; D not resolved. The sequencing sample was made of naive CD4+ T cells sorted from blood. Subset: CD45RA+ positively selected. The TCR comes from a man younger than 40 in good health. In nucleotides, the CDR3 is TGTGCCAGCAGCTTGGGCCGGGCGCGAGTTTACGAGCAGTACTTC. Amino acids: CASSLGRARVYEQYF.